This T cell receptor (beta chain) stems from a study of CD8 T cells in ankylosing spondylitis. General observations from the study: Enrichment of disease-linked clones was reportedly significant in matched ankylosing spondylitis synovial fluid. There were earlier reports of some motif variants in reactive arthritis synovial fluid and blood. Blood from ankylosing spondylitis patients appeared to carry a characteristic roughly eight-variant TCR beta motif.

Germline values: CDR1 DFQATT, CDR2 SNEGSKA (reference sequence). The CDR3 has 15 residues. V gave up 4 bases and J gave up 3 bases; unmatched junction bases: 9. This clonotype was counted only a few times. Its cognate antigen is unknown. Quantitative molecular-barcoded 5'-RACE generated the TCR beta libraries. TCRdb ran MiXCR on the 5' RACE reads and lists one entry per CDR3 protein. The sample records about 96,000 distinct CDR3 sequences, around 27% being singletons. The receptor's source is a male donor with ankylosing spondylitis or in good health (not recorded which). The specimen sequenced was blood, either unsorted or a sorted T cell fraction (not recorded which). This chain joins TRBV20-1 and TRBJ2-5; 9 bases align to TRBD1. CDR3 residues: CSAMDGQGSEETQYF. Written as DNA, the CDR3 is TGCAGTGCTATGGACGGACAGGGGTCTGAAGAGACCCAGTACTTC.